This T cell receptor (beta chain) was recorded in a study of cytomegalovirus exposure and HLA in healthy donors. Study details: Around four fifths of some 390 genotyped donors fell in the Caucasian-associated ancestry cluster. Study-wide findings and caveats: The classifier reportedly diagnosed cytomegalovirus status with high specificity and sensitivity. Previously analyzed data showed that most TCR beta V segments were productive at a frequency of about 87% or about 30%.

With regard to this clone: Its antigen is still unknown.

J gave up 4 bases and V 6 bases, and 21 bases lay outside the gene matches. The germline V gene has CDR1 LGHNT and CDR2 FRNRAP. The CDR3 contains 20 residues. This PCR relied on a set of 60 Vbeta primers and 13 Jbeta primers. TCRdb's table, derived via immunoSEQ multiplex PCR, lists solely in-frame clones and lacks some. Counted here are under 250,000 clones, 79% occurring once; the ten biggest clones make up 4% to 4.5%. Sequenced input: PBMCs. The chain combines TRBV12-5 with TRBJ2-4; TRBD2 matches 10 bases. This clonotype was obtained from a woman younger than 45 in good health and CMV-seropositive. For the CDR3, the DNA is TGTGCTAGTGGCCCCGGGCTAGCGGGAGCTACCCCCTCGGCAAAAAACATTCAGTACTTC. Protein product: CASGPGLAGATPSAKNIQYF.